This T cell receptor beta chain was sequenced for a study of T cell repertoires in cytomegalovirus infection. Study in general: Well-studied HLA-B-restricted epitopes and recently identified HLA-C-restricted epitopes of CMV were both used in the study. Public signatures in TCR beta pointed to CMV infection and matching HLA type.

Findings of the study overall: The cumulative frequency of public TCR beta families identified carriers of CMV plus the relevant HLA. HLA-C-restricted, CMV-specific TCR beta clonotypes were dominant ex vivo.

V shed 0 bases, J shed 5 bases, and the junction held 1 base outside the gene matches. The CDR3 contains 14 residues. This clonotype was recorded at least ten times. Its target is unknown. TCRdb processed the reads anew with MiXCR; each CDR3 protein has one entry. The table shows 750,000 to 950,000 distinct CDR3 sequences, with about 27% occurring only once. The sequence derives from a human donor in good health (CMV status not recorded). Some clones in this sample may be carry-over from other donors' samples. Source: cultured CD8+ T cells from PBMCs, taken from culture after CMV antigen stimulation. The chain recombines TRBV12-3 or TRBV12-4 with TRBJ1-1, with TRBD1 matching over 9 bases. Written as DNA, the CDR3 is TGTGCCAGCAGTTTAGCAGGACAGGGGACTGAAGCTTTCTTT. Amino acid sequence: CASSLAGQGTEAFF.